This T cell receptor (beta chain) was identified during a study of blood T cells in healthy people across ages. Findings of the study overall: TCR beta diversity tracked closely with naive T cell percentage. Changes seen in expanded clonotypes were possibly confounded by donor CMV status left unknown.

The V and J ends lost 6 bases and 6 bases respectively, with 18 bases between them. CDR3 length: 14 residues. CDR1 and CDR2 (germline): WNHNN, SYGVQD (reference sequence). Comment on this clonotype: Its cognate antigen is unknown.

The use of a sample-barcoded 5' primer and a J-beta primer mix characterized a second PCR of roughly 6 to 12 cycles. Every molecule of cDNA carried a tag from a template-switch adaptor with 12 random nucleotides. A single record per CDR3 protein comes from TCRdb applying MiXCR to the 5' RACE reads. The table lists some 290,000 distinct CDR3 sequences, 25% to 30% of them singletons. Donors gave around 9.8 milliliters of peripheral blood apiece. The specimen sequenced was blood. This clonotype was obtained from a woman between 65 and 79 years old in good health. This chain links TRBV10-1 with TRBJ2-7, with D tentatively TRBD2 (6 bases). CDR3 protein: CASREGIRKVEQYF. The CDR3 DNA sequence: TGCGCCAGCAGGGAGGGGATTAGGAAGGTCGAGCAGTACTTC.